A single count supports the clone carrying this T cell receptor (beta chain). CDR1 is SGHNT, CDR2 YENEEA, per germline. This CDR3 region has 15 residues. Trimming removed 5 bases from V and 1 base from J; junction bases left unmatched: 5. This entry belongs to a study of control samples from healthy donors and cancer patients. Clones were sequenced by immunoSEQ multiplex PCR, and TCRdb holds only the in-frame ones, with some missing. The sample contains some 100,000 clones, about 91% of which appear only once. The TCR originated in a man aged 25-45 years in good health. The rearrangement uses TRBV11-3 and TRBJ1-1; 9 bases fit TRBD1. Sequences were obtained from blood. The CDR3 here is CASSERTGENTEAFF. CDR3 nucleotide sequence: TGTGCCAGCAGCGAGCGGACAGGGGAGAACACTGAAGCTTTCTTT. Filled out from reference TRBV11-3 and TRBJ1-1, the complete variable domain reads EAGVVQSPRYKIIEKKQPVAFWCNPISGHNTLYWYLQNLGQGPELLIRYENEEAVDDSQLPKDRFSAERLKGVDSTLKIQPAELGDSAVYLCASSERTGENTEAFFGQGTRLTVV.